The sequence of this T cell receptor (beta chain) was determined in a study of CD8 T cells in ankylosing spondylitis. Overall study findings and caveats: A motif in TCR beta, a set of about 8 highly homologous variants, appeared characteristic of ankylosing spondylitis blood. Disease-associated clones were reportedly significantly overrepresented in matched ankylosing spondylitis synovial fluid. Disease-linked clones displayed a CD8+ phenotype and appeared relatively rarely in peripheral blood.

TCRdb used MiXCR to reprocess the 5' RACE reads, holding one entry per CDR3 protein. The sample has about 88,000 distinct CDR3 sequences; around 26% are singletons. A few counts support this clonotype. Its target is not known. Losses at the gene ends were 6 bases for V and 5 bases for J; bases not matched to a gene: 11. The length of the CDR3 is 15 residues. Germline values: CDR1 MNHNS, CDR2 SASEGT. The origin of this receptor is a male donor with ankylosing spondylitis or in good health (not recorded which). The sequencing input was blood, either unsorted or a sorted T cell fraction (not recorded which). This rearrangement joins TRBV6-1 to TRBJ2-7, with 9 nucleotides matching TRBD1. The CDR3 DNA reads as TGTGCCAGCAGCCCGCTCGGACAGGGGATCCACGAGCAGTACTTC. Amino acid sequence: CASSPLGQGIHEQYF.